This T cell receptor beta chain stems from a study of shared clonotypes between healthy human individuals. Broader study findings: Having only a few donors restricted how much genetic and exposure-history diversity was captured. In general, naive subsets displayed greater estimated richness than memory subsets did.

For this clone: Its antigen remains unknown.

Germline V lookup: CDR1 MDHEN, CDR2 SYDVKM. The CDR3 covers 14 residues. The V end was cut by 5 bases, the J end by 8 bases, with 15 bases between. Generated by immunoSEQ multiplex PCR, the TCRdb table keeps only in-frame clones and is missing some. The profile shows about 2.4 million clones, 80% to 95% of them singletons. This TCR was sampled from a man aged 18-30 years in good health. Some clones in this sample may be carry-over from other donors' samples. V usage is TRBV28 and J usage is TRBJ1-4; D might be TRBD1 (6 bases). Sequencing was done on a sample of naive CD4+ T cells from PBMCs. As for subset: CD45RA+ positively selected. The CDR3 protein is CASSPSGGREKLFF. In DNA form, the CDR3 reads TGTGCCAGCAGTCCTTCGGGGGGGCGGGAAAAACTGTTTTTT.